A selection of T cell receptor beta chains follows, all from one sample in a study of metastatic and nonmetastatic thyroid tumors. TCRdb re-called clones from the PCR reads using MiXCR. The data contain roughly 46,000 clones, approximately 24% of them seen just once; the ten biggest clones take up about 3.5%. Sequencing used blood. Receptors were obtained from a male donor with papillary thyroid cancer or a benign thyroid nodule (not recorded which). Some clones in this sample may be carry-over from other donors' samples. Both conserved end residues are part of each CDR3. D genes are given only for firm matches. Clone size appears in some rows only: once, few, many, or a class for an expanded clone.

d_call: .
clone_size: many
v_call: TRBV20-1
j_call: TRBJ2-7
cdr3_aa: CSARSGYEQYF
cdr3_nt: TGCAGTGCCCGTAGCGGTTACGAGCAGTACTTC

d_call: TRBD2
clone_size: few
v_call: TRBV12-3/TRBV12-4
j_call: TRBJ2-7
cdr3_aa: CASRRTSGYYEQYF
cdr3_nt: TGTGCCAGCAGGCGGACTAGCGGATACTACGAGCAATACTTC

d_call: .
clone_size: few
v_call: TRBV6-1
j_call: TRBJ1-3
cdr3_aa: CASSPRVGAGNTIYF
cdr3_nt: TGTGCCAGCAGTCCAAGAGTGGGGGCTGGAAACACCATATATTTT

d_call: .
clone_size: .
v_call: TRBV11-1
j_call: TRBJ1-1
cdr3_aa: CASSLGTASEAFF
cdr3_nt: TGTGCCAGCAGCTTAGGGACAGCCTCTGAAGCTTTCTTT

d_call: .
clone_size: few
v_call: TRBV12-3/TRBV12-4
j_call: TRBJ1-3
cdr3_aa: CASSLGGFGNTIYF
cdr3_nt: TGTGCCAGCAGTTTAGGGGGATTTGGAAACACCATATATTTT

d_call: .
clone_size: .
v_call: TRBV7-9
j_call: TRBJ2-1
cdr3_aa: CASSLEQAQFF
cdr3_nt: TGTGCCAGCAGCTTAGAGCAGGCGCAGTTCTTC

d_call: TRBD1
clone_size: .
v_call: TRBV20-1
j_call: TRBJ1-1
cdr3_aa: CSATNRQGATVVTEAFF
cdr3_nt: TGCAGTGCTACCAATCGACAGGGGGCGACGGTTGTTACTGAAGCTTTCTTT

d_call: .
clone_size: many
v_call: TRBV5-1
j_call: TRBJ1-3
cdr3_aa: CASSLTVSGNTIYF
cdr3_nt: TGCGCCAGCAGCTTGACAGTCTCTGGAAACACCATATATTTT

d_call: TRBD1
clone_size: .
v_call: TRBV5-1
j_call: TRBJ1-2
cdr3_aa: CASSYRDRVYGYTF
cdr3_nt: TGCGCCAGCAGCTACCGGGACAGGGTATATGGCTACACCTTC

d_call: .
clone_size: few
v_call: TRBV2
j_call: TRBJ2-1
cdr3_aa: CASSESAPTEQFF
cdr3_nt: TGTGCCAGCAGTGAATCTGCCCCAACTGAGCAGTTCTTC

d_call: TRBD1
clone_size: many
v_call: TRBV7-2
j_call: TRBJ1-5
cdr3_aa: CASSLVLSWDRGKNQPQHF
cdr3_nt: TGTGCCAGCAGCTTAGTTTTGTCCTGGGACAGGGGGAAGAATCAGCCCCAGCATTTT

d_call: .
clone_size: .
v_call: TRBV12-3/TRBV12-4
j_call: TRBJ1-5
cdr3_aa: CASSLDLVSTENQPQHF
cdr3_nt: TGTGCCAGCAGTTTAGATTTAGTATCGACAGAAAATCAGCCCCAGCATTTT

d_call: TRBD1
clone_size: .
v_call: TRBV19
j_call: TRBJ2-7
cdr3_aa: CASSIGQAYEQYF
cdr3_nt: TGTGCCAGTAGTATCGGACAGGCCTACGAGCAGTACTTC

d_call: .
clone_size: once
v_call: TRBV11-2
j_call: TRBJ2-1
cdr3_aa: CASSSLRDRPDEQFF
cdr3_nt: TGTGCCAGCAGCTCCCTCCGGGACCGTCCGGATGAGCAGTTCTTC

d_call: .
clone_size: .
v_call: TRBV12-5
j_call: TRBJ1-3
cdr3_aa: CASGLVPGSYSGNTIYF
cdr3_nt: TGTGCTAGTGGTTTGGTACCGGGCAGTTACTCTGGAAACACCATATATTTT

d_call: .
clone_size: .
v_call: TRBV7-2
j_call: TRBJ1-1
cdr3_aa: CASSLIPGNTEAFF
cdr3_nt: TGTGCCAGCAGCTTAATCCCGGGGAACACTGAAGCTTTCTTT

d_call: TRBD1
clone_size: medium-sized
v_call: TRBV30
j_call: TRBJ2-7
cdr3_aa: CAWTLGTGAHEQYF
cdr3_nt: TGTGCCTGGACTTTGGGGACAGGGGCCCACGAGCAGTACTTC

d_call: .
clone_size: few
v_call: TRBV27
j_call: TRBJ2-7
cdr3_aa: CASSLTRTYEQYF
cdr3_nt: TGTGCCAGCAGCCTTACTAGGACCTACGAGCAGTACTTC

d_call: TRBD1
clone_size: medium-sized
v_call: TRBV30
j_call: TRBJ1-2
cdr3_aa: CAWSGTGGAGWGYTF
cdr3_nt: TGTGCCTGGAGTGGGACAGGGGGCGCGGGTTGGGGCTACACCTTC

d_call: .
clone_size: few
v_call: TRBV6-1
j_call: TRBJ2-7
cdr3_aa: CASSSGSGAAYEQYF
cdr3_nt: TGTGCCAGCAGTTCAGGCAGTGGAGCGGCCTACGAGCAGTACTTC

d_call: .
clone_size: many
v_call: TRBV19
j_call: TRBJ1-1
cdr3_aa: CASSIGRRAGGSEAFF
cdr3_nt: TGTGCCAGTAGTATAGGGCGGAGAGCAGGTGGGTCTGAAGCTTTCTTT

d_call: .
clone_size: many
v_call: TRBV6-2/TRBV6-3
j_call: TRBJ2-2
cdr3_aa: CASRERDTGELFF
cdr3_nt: TGTGCCAGCAGGGAGAGGGACACCGGGGAGCTGTTTTTT

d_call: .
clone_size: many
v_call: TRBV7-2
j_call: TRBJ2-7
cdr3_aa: CASSLDPGYYEQYF
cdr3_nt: TGTGCCAGCAGCTTAGACCCGGGGTACTACGAGCAGTACTTC

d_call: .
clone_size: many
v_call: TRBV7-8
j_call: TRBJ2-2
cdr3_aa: CASSSWGRSTGELFF
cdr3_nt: TGTGCCAGCAGCAGCTGGGGACGTTCCACCGGGGAGCTGTTTTTT

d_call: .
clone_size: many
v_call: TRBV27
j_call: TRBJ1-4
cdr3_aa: CASRPSGAGEKLFF
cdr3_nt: TGTGCCAGCCGACCCTCAGGGGCGGGTGAAAAACTGTTTTTT

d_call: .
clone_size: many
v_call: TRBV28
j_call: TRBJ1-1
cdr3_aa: CASSLSRGHTEAFF
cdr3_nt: TGTGCCAGCAGTTTATCTCGGGGGCACACTGAAGCTTTCTTT

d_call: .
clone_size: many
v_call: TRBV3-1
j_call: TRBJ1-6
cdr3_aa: CASSQGGVNSPLHF
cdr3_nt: TGTGCCAGCAGCCAAGGAGGGGTGAATTCACCCCTCCACTTT

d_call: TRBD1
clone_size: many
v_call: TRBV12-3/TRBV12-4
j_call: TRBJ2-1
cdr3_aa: CASSLKDTEGQGYNEQFF
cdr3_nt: TGTGCCAGCAGTTTAAAGGATACGGAAGGACAGGGATACAATGAGCAGTTCTTC

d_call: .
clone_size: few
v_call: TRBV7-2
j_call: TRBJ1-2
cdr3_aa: CASSQAGYGYTF
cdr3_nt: TGTGCCAGCAGCCAGGCAGGCTATGGCTACACCTTC

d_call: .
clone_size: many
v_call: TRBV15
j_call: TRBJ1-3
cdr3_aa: CATSRVAGQGPGNTIYF
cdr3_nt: TGTGCCACCAGCAGAGTCGCAGGGCAGGGCCCTGGAAACACCATATATTTT

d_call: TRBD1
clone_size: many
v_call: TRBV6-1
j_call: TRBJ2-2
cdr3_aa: CASSQSGTVPNTGELFF
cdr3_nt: TGTGCCAGCAGTCAATCCGGGACAGTGCCTAACACCGGGGAGCTGTTTTTT

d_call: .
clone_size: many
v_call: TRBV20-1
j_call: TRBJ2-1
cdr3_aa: CSDSGSLDEQFF
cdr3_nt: TGCAGTGATTCGGGTAGTCTCGATGAGCAGTTCTTC

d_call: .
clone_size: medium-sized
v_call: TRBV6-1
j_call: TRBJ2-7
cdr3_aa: CASRHGSIEQYF
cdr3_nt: TGTGCCAGTAGACACGGATCGATCGAGCAGTACTTC

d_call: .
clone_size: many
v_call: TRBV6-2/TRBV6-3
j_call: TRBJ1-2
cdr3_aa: CASIWAAKTNYGYTF
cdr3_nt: TGTGCCAGCATTTGGGCAGCGAAGACTAACTATGGCTACACCTTC

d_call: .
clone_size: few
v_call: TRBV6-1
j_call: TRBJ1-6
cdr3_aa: CASSEDYGSPVSPLHF
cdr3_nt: TGTGCCAGCAGTGAAGACTATGGGTCCCCCGTTTCACCCCTCCACTTT

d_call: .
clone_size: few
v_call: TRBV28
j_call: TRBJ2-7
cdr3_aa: CASSPGGGITYEQYF
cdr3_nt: TGTGCCAGCAGCCCCGGCGGTGGGATAACCTACGAGCAGTACTTC

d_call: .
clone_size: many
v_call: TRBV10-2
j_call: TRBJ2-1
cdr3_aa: CASLQIDRLYNEQFF
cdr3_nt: TGCGCCAGTCTCCAAATTGACAGGTTATACAATGAGCAGTTCTTC

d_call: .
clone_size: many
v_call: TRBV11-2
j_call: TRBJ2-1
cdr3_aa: CASSLDNFLVRGGEQFF
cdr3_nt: TGTGCCAGCAGCTTAGATAATTTTCTGGTAAGGGGAGGTGAGCAGTTCTTC

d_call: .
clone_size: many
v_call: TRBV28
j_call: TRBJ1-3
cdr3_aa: CASSLASRVRNTIYF
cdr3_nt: TGTGCCAGCAGTTTGGCCTCCCGTGTTCGAAACACCATATATTTT

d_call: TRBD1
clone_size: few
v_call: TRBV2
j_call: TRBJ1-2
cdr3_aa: CASSESQGQFGYTF
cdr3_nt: TGTGCCAGCAGTGAATCGCAGGGACAGTTTGGCTACACCTTC

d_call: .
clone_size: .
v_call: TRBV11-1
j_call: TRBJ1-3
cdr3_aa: CASSHIARGLGNTIYF
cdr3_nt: TGTGCCAGCAGCCACATCGCCAGAGGGCTGGGAAACACCATATATTTT